This is a list of T cell receptor beta chains from one sample in a study of T cells after somatic rescue of genetic block. Generated by immunoSEQ multiplex PCR, the TCRdb table keeps only in-frame clones and is missing some. The sample includes 110,000 or so clones, 75% to 95% of them seen just once. The sequenced sample consisted of peripheral blood mononuclear cells (PBMCs). Receptors were obtained from a woman between 18 and 29 years old. The CDR3 runs from the conserved cysteine through the conserved F or W. The order of the fields is clone size, D gene, J gene, V gene, CDR3 protein, CDR3 DNA. D genes are given only for firm matches. Some rows mark clone size as missing; the rest say once, few, many or name a class of expanded clone.

once . TRBJ1-2 TRBV2 CARGGEKGYTF TGTGCCAGGGGAGGAGAAAAAGGCTACACCTTC
. . TRBJ1-4 TRBV30 CAWSGTENEKLFF TGTGCCTGGAGTGGGACAGAAAATGAAAAACTGTTTTTT
. . TRBJ1-3 TRBV5-4 CASSFLNLYSGNTIYF TGTGCCAGCAGCTTTCTGAACTTGTACTCTGGAAACACCATATATTTT
. . TRBJ1-6 TRBV5-5 CASSLIGAALNSPLHF TGTGCCAGCAGCTTGATAGGGGCCGCTTTGAATTCACCCCTCCACTTT
. TRBD1 TRBJ1-1 TRBV7-9 CASSHGTGVFEAFF TGTGCCAGCAGCCACGGGACAGGGGTCTTTGAAGCTTTCTTT
. . TRBJ1-3 TRBV5-1 CASSFEGGNSGNTIYF TGCGCCAGCAGCTTTGAGGGGGGGAACTCTGGAAACACCATATATTTT
few TRBD1 TRBJ1-2 TRBV6-1 CASSSQGASYYGYTF TGTGCCAGCAGTTCACAGGGGGCGTCCTACTATGGCTACACCTTC
. . TRBJ1-2 TRBV28 CASSLSPPGLYGYTF TGTGCCAGCAGTTTATCCCCCCCGGGGTTGTATGGCTACACCTTC
. . TRBJ1-4 TRBV5-1 CASRPAGTATEKLFF TGCGCCAGCAGGCCTGCCGGGACCGCCACTGAAAAACTGTTTTTT
. . TRBJ1-4 TRBV19 CASTRRRMDSPEKLFF TGTGCCAGTACCCGAAGGAGAATGGACAGCCCTGAAAAACTGTTTTTT
. . TRBJ1-2 TRBV15 CATSRGGEQGRNYGYTF TGTGCCACCAGCAGAGGAGGGGAACAGGGCCGGAACTATGGCTACACCTTC
. . TRBJ1-6 TRBV6-5 CAGSYSRSNSPLHF TGTGCCGGCAGTTACTCGAGAAGTAATTCACCCCTCCACTTT
. . TRBJ2-7 TRBV28 CASSPEPAYEQYF TGTGCCAGCAGTCCCGAACCCGCCTACGAGCAGTACTTC
. TRBD1 TRBJ1-2 TRBV5-4 CASSLGTASLYGGYTF TGTGCCAGCAGCCTCGGGACAGCCTCGCTTTATGGCGGCTACACCTTC
. . TRBJ1-1 TRBV4-2 CASSQESVANTEAFF TGTGCCAGCAGCCAAGAATCGGTGGCGAACACTGAAGCTTTCTTT
. . TRBJ2-2 TRBV7-2 CASSPQRGIGELFF TGCGCCAGCAGCCCCCAAAGGGGGATCGGGGAGCTGTTTTTT
. . TRBJ1-6 TRBV4-3 CASSQDGTAVFSPLHF TGCGCCAGCAGCCAAGACGGGACGGCAGTATTCTCACCCCTCCACTTT
. . TRBJ2-1 TRBV7-2 CASSLRENEQFF TGTGCCAGCAGCTTACGGGAGAATGAGCAGTTCTTC
. . TRBJ2-7 TRBV19 CASSTGPLEQYF TGTGCCAGTAGTACGGGACCCCTCGAGCAGTACTTC
. . TRBJ1-2 TRBV28 CASSLQDYGYTF TGTGCCAGCAGTTTGCAGGACTATGGCTACACCTTC
. TRBD1 TRBJ2-1 TRBV10-3 CAISESGTGGSKFF TGTGCCATCAGTGAGTCGGGGACAGGGGGATCCAAGTTCTTC
few . TRBJ1-4 TRBV6-1 CASSDRGESEKLFF TGTGCCAGCAGTGATAGGGGTGAGAGTGAAAAACTGTTTTTT
. . TRBJ2-6 TRBV7-3 CASSLISGAASSGANVLTF TGTGCCAGCAGCTTAATTTCTGGAGCGGCATCCTCTGGGGCCAACGTCCTGACTTTC
. TRBD1 TRBJ1-2 TRBV2 CASSEKRTGGKGYTF TGTGCCAGCAGTGAAAAGAGGACAGGGGGTAAAGGCTACACCTTC
few TRBD1 TRBJ1-4 TRBV11-2 CASTAGQGVLGEKLFF TGTGCCAGCACCGCCGGACAGGGAGTATTAGGGGAAAAACTGTTTTTT
. TRBD1 TRBJ1-6 TRBV27 CASSRRQGASGYNSPLHF TGTGCCAGCAGCCGCCGACAGGGGGCTAGCGGGTATAATTCACCCCTCCACTTT
. TRBD1 TRBJ1-4 TRBV4-1 CASSQAGTGMGKLFF TGCGCCAGCAGCCAGGCCGGGACAGGGATGGGAAAACTGTTTTTT
. . TRBJ1-6 TRBV4-3 CASSQGRQLSPLHF TGCGCCAGCAGCCAAGGGCGACAACTCTCACCCCTCCACTTT
. . TRBJ2-2 TRBV6-6 CASSYSKDTGELFF TGTGCCAGCAGTTACTCGAAGGACACCGGGGAGCTGTTTTTT
. TRBD1 TRBJ1-1 TRBV19 CASSIGQGYEAFF TGTGCCAGTAGTATCGGACAGGGGTATGAAGCTTTCTTT
. . TRBJ1-1 TRBV15 CATKGQLMNTEAFF TGTGCCACCAAGGGACAACTAATGAACACTGAAGCTTTCTTT
. . TRBJ1-1 TRBV2 CASTGGDMNTEAFF TGTGCCAGCACGGGGGGGGACATGAACACTGAAGCTTTCTTT
few . TRBJ1-1 TRBV11-3 CASSGERAFF TGTGCCAGCAGCGGCGAGAGGGCTTTCTTT
. TRBD2 TRBJ2-2 TRBV27 CASSLGASGRGELFF TGTGCCAGCAGTTTAGGGGCTAGCGGGCGAGGGGAGCTGTTTTTT
. TRBD2 TRBJ2-5 TRBV15 CATSISGGATKSQYF TGTGCCACCAGCATTAGCGGGGGGGCAACAAAGTCCCAGTACTTC
. . TRBJ2-7 TRBV28 CASSLVGGLHEQYF TGTGCCAGCAGTTTAGTCGGGGGTCTGCACGAGCAGTACTTC
. . TRBJ1-3 TRBV18 CASSPRDISGNTIYF TGTGCCAGCTCACCACGGGACATCTCTGGAAACACCATATATTTT
. . TRBJ2-6 TRBV7-3 CASSTYTGGGANVLTF TGTGCCAGCAGCACCTATACAGGTGGTGGGGCCAACGTCCTGACTTTC
. . TRBJ2-1 TRBV19 CASSIVASSYNEQFF TGTGCCAGTAGTATAGTCGCAAGCTCCTACAATGAGCAGTTCTTC
. . TRBJ1-2 TRBV14 CASSQGFGGVYGYTF TGTGCCAGCAGCCAAGGATTCGGGGGCGTCTATGGCTACACCTTC